The present entry profiles one T cell receptor beta chain with its context. Trimming took 3 bases from V and 0 from J, leaving 21 bases between them. This CDR3 contains 19 residues. From germline, CDR1 is DFQATT and CDR2 SNEGSKA (reference sequence). The repertoire was sequenced with immunoSEQ multiplex PCR; TCRdb's copy has only in-frame clones and lacks some. The sample holds around 110,000 clones, roughly 91% seen once. The data belong to a study of control samples from healthy donors and cancer patients. The gene calls are TRBV20-1 and TRBJ1-6; D possibly corresponds to TRBD1 (5 bases). Sequencing was carried out using blood. This clonotype was sampled from a woman in her 70s in good health. The CDR3 DNA follows: TGCAGTGCTAGTCGGTCAGGGTTGGGTATGAGCTCCTATAATTCACCCCTCCACTTT. Protein product: CSASRSGLGMSSYNSPLHF.